This record covers a single T cell receptor (beta chain). What it recognizes is unknown. V was pared by 0 bases and J by 0 bases, with 7 bases between. CDR1 and CDR2 from the germline V gene are SGHAT and FQDESV (reference sequence). The CDR3 is 15 residues long. The source of the sample is a study of cytomegalovirus exposure and HLA in healthy donors. Overall study results and limits: The study flagged 150 to 200 TCR beta chains as cytomegalovirus-associated. In vitro testing confirmed three CMV-associated chains as specific for CMV antigens.

The PCR ran on 60 Vbeta and 13 Jbeta primers. The repertoire was sequenced with immunoSEQ multiplex PCR; TCRdb's copy has only in-frame clones and lacks some. This table holds under 150,000 clones, about three quarters found once. The chain joins TRBV11-1 to TRBJ2-3; weak D call: TRBD2 (6 bases). This receptor was identified in a woman between 40 and 50 years old in good health and CMV-seronegative. The specimen was PBMCs. CDR3 sequence (DNA): TGTGCCAGCAGCTTAGCGGGGGGTAGCACAGATACGCAGTATTTT. It codes for CASSLAGGSTDTQYF.